This is a list of T cell receptor beta chains from one sample in a study of tumor-infiltrating lymphocytes in primary liver carcinoma. One entry per CDR3 protein, called by TCRdb with MiXCR from the multiplex PCR reads. The repertoire includes roughly 20,000 distinct CDR3 sequences, around 79% of them detected once, and 40% sits in the top ten. Material for sequencing was liver tumor tissue from sampling region 4. The receptors were gathered from a woman in her thirties with primary liver carcinoma and hepatitis B virus infection. Both conserved end residues are trimmed from each CDR3. Clone size, where shown, is once, few, many, or a class for clones that have expanded.

abundance: -; v_gene: TRBV7-9; CDR3aa: ASSLERGQQQDTQY
abundance: -; v_gene: TRBV11-1; CDR3aa: ASSRVMARESGELL
abundance: few; v_gene: TRBV11-2; CDR3aa: ASRIRYHGKY
abundance: few; v_gene: TRBV29-1; CDR3aa: RVETGSIEAF
abundance: -; v_gene: TRBV11-2; CDR3aa: TSRSRDLAHQGIQY
abundance: -; v_gene: TRBV11-2; CDR3aa: ASSFGSGRVGDEQF
abundance: -; v_gene: TRBV7-8; CDR3aa: ASGQEHACEQY
abundance: -; v_gene: TRBV11-1; CDR3aa: AISLVTGTYEQY
abundance: -; v_gene: TRBV4-2; CDR3aa: ASSQKHLGQGGLGEQY
abundance: -; v_gene: TRBV7-9; CDR3aa: ASSHTLGREGFEQY
abundance: -; v_gene: TRBV29-1; CDR3aa: SSATGVSSNERF
abundance: once; v_gene: TRBV11-1; CDR3aa: ASSLGYLYEQY
abundance: -; v_gene: TRBV7-8; CDR3aa: ASSAHRGLALYDQY
abundance: once; v_gene: TRBV5-1; CDR3aa: ASSHSGCHSYEQY